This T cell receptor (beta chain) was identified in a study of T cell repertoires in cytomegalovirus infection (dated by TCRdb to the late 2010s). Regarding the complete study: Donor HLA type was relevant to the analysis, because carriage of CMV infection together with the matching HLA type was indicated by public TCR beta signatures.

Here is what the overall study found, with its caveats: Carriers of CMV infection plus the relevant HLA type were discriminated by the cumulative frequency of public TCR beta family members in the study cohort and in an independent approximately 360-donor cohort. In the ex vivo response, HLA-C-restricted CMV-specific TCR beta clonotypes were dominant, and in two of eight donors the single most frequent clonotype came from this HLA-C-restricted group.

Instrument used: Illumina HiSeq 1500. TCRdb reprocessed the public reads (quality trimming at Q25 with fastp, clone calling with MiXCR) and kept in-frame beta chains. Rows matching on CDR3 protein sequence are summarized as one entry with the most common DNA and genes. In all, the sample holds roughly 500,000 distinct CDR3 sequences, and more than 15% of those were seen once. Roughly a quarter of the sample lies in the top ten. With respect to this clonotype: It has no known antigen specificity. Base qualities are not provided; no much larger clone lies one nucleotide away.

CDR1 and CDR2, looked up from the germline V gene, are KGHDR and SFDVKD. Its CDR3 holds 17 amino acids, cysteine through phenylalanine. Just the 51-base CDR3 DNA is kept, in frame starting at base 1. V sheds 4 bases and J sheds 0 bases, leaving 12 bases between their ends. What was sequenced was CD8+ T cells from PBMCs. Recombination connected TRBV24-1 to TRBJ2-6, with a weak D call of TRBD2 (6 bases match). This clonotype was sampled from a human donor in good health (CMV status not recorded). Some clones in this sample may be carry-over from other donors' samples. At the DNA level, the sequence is TGTGCCACCAGTGAAAGGGACTCTAGCTCTGGGGCCAACGTCCTGACTTTC. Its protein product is CATSERDSSSGANVLTF.